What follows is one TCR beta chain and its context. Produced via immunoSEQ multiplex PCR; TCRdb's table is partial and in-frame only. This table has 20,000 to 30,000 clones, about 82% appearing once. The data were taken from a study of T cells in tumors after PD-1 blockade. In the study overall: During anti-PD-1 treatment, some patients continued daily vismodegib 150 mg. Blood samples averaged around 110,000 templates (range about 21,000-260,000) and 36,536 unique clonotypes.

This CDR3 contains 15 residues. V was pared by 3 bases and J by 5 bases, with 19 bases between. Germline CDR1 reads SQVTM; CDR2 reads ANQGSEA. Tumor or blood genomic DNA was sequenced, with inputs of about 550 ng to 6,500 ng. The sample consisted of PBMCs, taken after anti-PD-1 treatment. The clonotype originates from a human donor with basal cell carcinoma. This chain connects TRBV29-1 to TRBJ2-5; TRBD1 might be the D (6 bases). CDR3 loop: CSVDRDTLARETQYF. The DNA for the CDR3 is TGCAGCGTTGATCGGGACACCCTAGCCCGGGAGACCCAGTACTTC.